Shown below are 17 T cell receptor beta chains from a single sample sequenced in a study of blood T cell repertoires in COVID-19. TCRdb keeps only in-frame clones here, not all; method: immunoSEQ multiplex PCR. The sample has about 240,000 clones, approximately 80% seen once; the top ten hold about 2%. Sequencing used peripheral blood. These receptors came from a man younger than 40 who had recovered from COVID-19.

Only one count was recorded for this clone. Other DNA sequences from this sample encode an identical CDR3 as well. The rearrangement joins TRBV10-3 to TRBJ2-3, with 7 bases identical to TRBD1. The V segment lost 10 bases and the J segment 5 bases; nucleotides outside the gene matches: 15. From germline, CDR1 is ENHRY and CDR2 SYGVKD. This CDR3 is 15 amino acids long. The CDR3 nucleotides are TGTGCCACCGAACAGGGGCAGGGCCCACGAGATACGCAGTATTTT. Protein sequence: CATEQGQGPRDTQYF.

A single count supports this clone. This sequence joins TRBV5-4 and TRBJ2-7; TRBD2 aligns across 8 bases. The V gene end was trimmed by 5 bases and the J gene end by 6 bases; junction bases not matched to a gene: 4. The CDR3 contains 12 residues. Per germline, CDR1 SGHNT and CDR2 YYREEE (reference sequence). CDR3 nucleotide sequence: TGTGCCAGCAGTTCGGGAGGGGGCGAGCAGTACTTC. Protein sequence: CASSSGGGEQYF.

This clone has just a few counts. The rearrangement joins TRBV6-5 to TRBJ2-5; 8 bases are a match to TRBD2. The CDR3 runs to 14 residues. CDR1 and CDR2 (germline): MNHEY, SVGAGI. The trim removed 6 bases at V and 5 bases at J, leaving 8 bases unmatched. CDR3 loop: CASSIAGWGETQYF. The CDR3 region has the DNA TGTGCCAGCAGCATAGCGGGGTGGGGGGAGACCCAGTACTTC.

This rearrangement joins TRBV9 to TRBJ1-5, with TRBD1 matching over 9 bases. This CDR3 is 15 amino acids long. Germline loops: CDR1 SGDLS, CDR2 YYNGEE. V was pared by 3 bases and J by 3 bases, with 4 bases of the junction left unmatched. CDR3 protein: CASSAQGAVNQPQHF. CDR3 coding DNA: TGTGCCAGCAGCGCACAGGGGGCGGTCAATCAGCCCCAGCATTTT.

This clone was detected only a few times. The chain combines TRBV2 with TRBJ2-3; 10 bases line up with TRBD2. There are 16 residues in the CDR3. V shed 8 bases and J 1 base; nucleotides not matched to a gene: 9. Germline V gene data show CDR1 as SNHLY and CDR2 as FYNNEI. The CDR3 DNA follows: TGTGCCAGCGGGCTAGCGGGGGCGATAGGCACAGATACGCAGTATTTT. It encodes CASGLAGAIGTDTQYF.

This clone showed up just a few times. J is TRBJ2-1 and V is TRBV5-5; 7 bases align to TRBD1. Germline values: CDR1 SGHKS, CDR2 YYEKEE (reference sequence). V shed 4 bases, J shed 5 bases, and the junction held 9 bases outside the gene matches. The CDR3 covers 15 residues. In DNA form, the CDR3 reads TGTGCCAGCAGCCCTAGTTACGGGACAGACAATGAGCAGTTCTTC. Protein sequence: CASSPSYGTDNEQFF.

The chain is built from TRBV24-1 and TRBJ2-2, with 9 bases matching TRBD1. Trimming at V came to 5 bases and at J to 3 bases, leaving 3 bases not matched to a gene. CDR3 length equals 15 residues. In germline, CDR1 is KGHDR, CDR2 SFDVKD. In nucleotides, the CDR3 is TGTGCCACCAGTGGGGGACAGGGATACACCGGGGAGCTGTTTTTT. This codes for CATSGGQGYTGELFF.

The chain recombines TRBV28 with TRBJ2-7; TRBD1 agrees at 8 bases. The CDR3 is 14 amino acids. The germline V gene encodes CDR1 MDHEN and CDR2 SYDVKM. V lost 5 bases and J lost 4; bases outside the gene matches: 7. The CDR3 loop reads CASSHGTGTYEQYV. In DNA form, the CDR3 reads TGTGCCAGCAGTCACGGGACAGGAACATACGAGCAGTACGTC.

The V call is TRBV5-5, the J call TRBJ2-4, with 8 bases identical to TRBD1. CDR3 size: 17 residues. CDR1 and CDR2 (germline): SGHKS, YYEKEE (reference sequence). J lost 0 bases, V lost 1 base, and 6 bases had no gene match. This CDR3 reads CASSLWGQELAKNIQYF. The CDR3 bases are TGTGCCAGCAGCTTGTGGGGACAGGAACTAGCCAAAAACATTCAGTACTTC.

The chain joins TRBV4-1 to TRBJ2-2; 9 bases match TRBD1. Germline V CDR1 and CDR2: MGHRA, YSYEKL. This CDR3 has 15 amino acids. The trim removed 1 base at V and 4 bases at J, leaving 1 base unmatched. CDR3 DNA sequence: TGCGCCAGCAGCCAAGGACAGGGGGGCACCGGGGAGCTGTTTTTT. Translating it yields CASSQGQGGTGELFF.

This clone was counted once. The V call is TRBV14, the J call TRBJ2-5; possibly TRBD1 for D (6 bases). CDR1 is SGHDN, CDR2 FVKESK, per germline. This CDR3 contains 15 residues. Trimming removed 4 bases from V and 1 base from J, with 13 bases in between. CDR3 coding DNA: TGTGCCAGCAGCCCTAGACAGGCCCCCCAAGAGACCCAGTACTTC. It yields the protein CASSPRQAPQETQYF.

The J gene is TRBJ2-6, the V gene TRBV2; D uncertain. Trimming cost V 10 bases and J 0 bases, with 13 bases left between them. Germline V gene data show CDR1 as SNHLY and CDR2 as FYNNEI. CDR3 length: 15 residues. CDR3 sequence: CAIDTNLSGANVLTF. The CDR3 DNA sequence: TGTGCCATAGACACAAACCTCTCTGGGGCCAACGTCCTGACTTTC.

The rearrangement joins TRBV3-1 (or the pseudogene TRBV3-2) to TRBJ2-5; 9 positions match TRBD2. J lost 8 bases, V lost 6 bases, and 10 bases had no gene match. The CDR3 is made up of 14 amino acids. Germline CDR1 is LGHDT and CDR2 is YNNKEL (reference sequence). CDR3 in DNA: TGTGCCAGCAGTCCCACTAGCGGGCTGCGTACCCAGTACTTC. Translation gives CASSPTSGLRTQYF.

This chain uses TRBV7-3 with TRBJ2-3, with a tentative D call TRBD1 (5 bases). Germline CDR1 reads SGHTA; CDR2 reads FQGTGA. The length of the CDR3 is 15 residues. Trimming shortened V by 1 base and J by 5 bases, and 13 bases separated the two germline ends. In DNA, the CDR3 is TGTGCCAGCAGCTTAAACGGTCAGGGCATAGATACGCAGTATTTT. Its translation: CASSLNGQGIDTQYF.

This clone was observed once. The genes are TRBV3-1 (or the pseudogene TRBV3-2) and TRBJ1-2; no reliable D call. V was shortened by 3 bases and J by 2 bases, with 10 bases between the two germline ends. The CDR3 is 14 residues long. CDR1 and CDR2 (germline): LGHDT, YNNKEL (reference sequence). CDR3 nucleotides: TGTGCCAGCAGCCAGGCAGGCTCAAACTATGGCTACACCTTC. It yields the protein CASSQAGSNYGYTF.

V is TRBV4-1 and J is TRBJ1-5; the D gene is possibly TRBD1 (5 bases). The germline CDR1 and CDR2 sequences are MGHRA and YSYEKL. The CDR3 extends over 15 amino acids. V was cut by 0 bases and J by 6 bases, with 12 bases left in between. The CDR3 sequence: CASSQEGRDSQPQHF. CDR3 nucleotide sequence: TGCGCCAGCAGCCAAGAAGGCAGGGATAGTCAGCCCCAGCATTTT.

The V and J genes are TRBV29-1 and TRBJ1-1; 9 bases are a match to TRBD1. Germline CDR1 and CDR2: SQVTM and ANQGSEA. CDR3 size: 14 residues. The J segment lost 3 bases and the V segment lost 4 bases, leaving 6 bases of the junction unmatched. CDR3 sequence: CSVVQGALDTEAFF. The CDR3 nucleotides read TGCAGCGTTGTACAGGGGGCTTTAGACACTGAAGCTTTCTTT.